One sample yielded the 22 T cell receptor beta chains listed below, sequenced in a study of patients and donors after allogeneic stem cell transplantation. TCRdb re-called the RT-PCR reads through MiXCR, storing one row per CDR3 protein. This table has around 1,300 distinct CDR3 sequences, less than 50% appearing once. Sequences were obtained from blood, either unsorted or a sorted T cell fraction (not recorded which). The receptors originated from a human donor who was either an allogeneic HSCT recipient or a stem cell or donor lymphocyte infusion donor (not recorded which). It is not recorded whose cells these are; they may come from a transplant donor.

This clonotype was seen a handful of times. The rearrangement links TRBV10-2 to TRBJ1-4; D is possibly TRBD1 (5 bases). V lost 8 bases and J lost 4, with 17 bases in between. The germline V gene has CDR1 WSHSY and CDR2 SAAADI. The CDR3 has 15 residues. CDR3 residues: CASANRDGGNEKLFF. The CDR3 DNA follows: TGCGCCAGCGCAAACCGGGACGGGGGTAATGAAAAACTGTTTTTT.

By sample share, this clonotype is large. J is TRBJ1-2 and V is TRBV4-2, with a tentative D call TRBD1 (5 bases). Per the germline V gene, CDR1 is LGHNA and CDR2 is YNFKEQ. The CDR3 length is 14 residues. Trimming removed 4 bases from V and 1 base from J, with 10 bases in between. The DNA for the CDR3 is TGTGCCAGCAGCCGGGGCATGGATAACTATGGCTACACCTTC. Translation gives CASSRGMDNYGYTF.

The chain couples TRBV6-5 to TRBJ2-6; D might be TRBD1 or TRBD2, each matching 5 bases. The germline V and J ends were trimmed by 0 bases and 0 bases, with 12 bases remaining between them. The V gene's germline CDR1 is MNHEY and CDR2 SVGAGI. CDR3 length: 18 residues. CDR3 sequence: CASSYSAMRGSGANVLTF. CDR3 DNA: TGTGCCAGCAGTTACTCTGCCATGAGGGGCTCTGGGGCCAACGTCCTGACTTTC.

The V and J genes are TRBV20-1 and TRBJ2-5; TRBD2 agrees at 8 bases. Trimming removed 3 bases from V and 4 bases from J; junction bases left unmatched: 13. The CDR3 consists of 16 residues. CDR1 is DFQATT, CDR2 SNEGSKA, per germline (reference sequence). The CDR3 region has the DNA TGCAGTGCTAGTGACTTGGTTGCGGGAGGAGGAGAGACCCAGTACTTC. Its protein product is CSASDLVAGGGETQYF.

This clonotype was found a few times. The V and J genes are TRBV29-1 and TRBJ2-1; D uncertain. This CDR3 contains 11 residues. Trimming removed 4 bases from V and 9 bases from J, with 10 bases in between. Germline V gene lookup returns CDR1 SQVTM and CDR2 ANQGSEA. This CDR3 reads CSVAKTSEQFF. CDR3 DNA sequence: TGCAGCGTTGCGAAGACATCTGAGCAGTTCTTC.

This clonotype has just a few counts. This chain joins TRBV28 and TRBJ2-5, with a tentative D call TRBD2 (6 bases). The V end was cut by 7 bases, the J end by 2 bases, with 11 bases between. Germline loops: CDR1 MDHEN, CDR2 SYDVKM. The CDR3 has 13 residues. CDR3 residues: CASMKRVQETQYF. The DNA for the CDR3 is TGTGCCAGCATGAAGCGGGTACAAGAGACCCAGTACTTC. Full variable domain (outside the CDR3, taken from reference TRBV28 and TRBJ2-5): DVKVTQSSRYLVKRTGEKVFLECVQDMDHENMFWYRQDPGLGLRLIYFSYDVKMKEKGDIPEGYSVSREKKERFSLILESASTNQTSMYLCASMKRVQETQYFGPGTRLLVL.

The chain carries TRBV7-2 and TRBJ2-7; TRBD1 agrees at 7 bases. The CDR3 consists of 13 residues. After removal of 0 bases from V and 6 bases from J, the junction contained 2 bases not matched to a gene. Germline V gene data show CDR1 as SGHTA and CDR2 as FQGNSA. CDR3 loop: CASSLATGREQYF. The CDR3, as DNA: TGTGCCAGCAGCTTAGCGACAGGGCGCGAGCAGTACTTC.

The chain uses TRBV6-1 and TRBJ1-1; D ambiguous. The CDR3 consists of 13 residues. V was cut by 5 bases and J by 3 bases, with 10 bases left in between. Germline V CDR1 and CDR2: MNHNS, SASEGT. The CDR3 reads CASSLVADTEAFF. CDR3 sequence (DNA): TGTGCCAGCAGTCTTGTGGCGGACACTGAAGCTTTCTTT.

Judged by abundance, this clonotype is large. The chain recombines TRBV28 with TRBJ2-5, with D hard to call. V lost 5 bases to trimming and J lost 5 bases, with 12 bases between them. This CDR3 spans 13 amino acids. Germline V gene data show CDR1 as MDHEN and CDR2 as SYDVKM. The CDR3 DNA is TGTGCCAGCAGTCCTTCGGGCGGCGAGACCCAGTACTTC. The encoded protein is CASSPSGGETQYF.

This clonotype is deemed large. This chain uses TRBV5-5 with TRBJ1-2; TRBD1 agrees at 7 bases. The CDR3 has 14 residues. Losses at the gene ends were 5 bases for V and 2 bases for J; bases not matched to a gene: 6. The germline CDR1 and CDR2 sequences are SGHKS and YYEKEE (reference sequence). The CDR3 sequence: CASRHQQGNYGYTF. The DNA for the CDR3 is TGTGCCAGCAGACACCAACAGGGGAACTATGGCTACACCTTC.

This clonotype was picked up a small number of times. The CDR3 DNA is TGTGCCAGCAGCGGACAGGGGATTAGGGAGCAGTTCTTC. This translates into CASSGQGIREQFF. V is TRBV5-5 and J is TRBJ2-1, with TRBD1 identical over 9 bases. Per germline, CDR1 SGHKS and CDR2 YYEKEE (reference sequence). With V trimmed by 4 bases and J by 10 bases, 6 bases remained unmatched. This CDR3 region has 13 residues.

The CDR3: CASKSGGGATGELFF. In DNA, the CDR3 is TGTGCCAGCAAGTCGGGAGGAGGGGCCACCGGGGAGCTGTTTTTT. The gene calls are TRBV6-6 and TRBJ2-2; TRBD2 matches 7 bases. Germline loops: CDR1 MNHNY, CDR2 SVGAGI (reference sequence). This CDR3 has 15 amino acids. J lost 4 bases, V lost 7 bases, and 9 bases had no gene match.

This clonotype was detected a few times. The chain combines TRBV7-2 with TRBJ1-1; possibly TRBD1 for D (5 bases). V lost 6 bases, J lost 3 bases, and 14 bases lay in between. From germline, CDR1 is SGHTA and CDR2 FQGNSA. The CDR3 loop spans 14 amino acids. CDR3 in amino acids: CASRPGPGDTEAFF. The CDR3 DNA follows: TGTGCCAGCAGGCCGGGACCGGGAGACACTGAAGCTTTCTTT.

In this sample, this clonotype is large (0.1 to 1%). J is TRBJ2-1 and V is TRBV29-1; 9 nucleotides line up with TRBD1. CDR1 SQVTM and CDR2 ANQGSEA come from the germline V gene. The CDR3 has 13 amino acids. Germline trimming cut 6 bases from V and 7 bases from J; bases unmatched to any gene: 7. Here the CDR3 DNA reads TGCAGCGTCGGACAGGGGCAAAGAAATGAGCAGTTCTTC. This encodes CSVGQGQRNEQFF.

The chain joins TRBV13 to TRBJ1-1, with a possible D match to TRBD1 (5 bases). Germline values: CDR1 PRHDT, CDR2 FYEKMQ (reference sequence). This CDR3 spans 13 amino acids. V lost 5 bases, J lost 2 bases, and 9 bases lay in between. The DNA of the CDR3 is TGTGCCAGCAGCGCAACAGGAAACACTGAAGCTTTCTTT. It specifies CASSATGNTEAFF.

This clonotype is judged hyperexpanded. V and J are TRBV29-1 and TRBJ2-3; the match to TRBD2 covers 12 bases. V was pared by 7 bases and J by 6 bases, with 8 bases of the junction left unmatched. Germline V CDR1 and CDR2: SQVTM, ANQGSEA. The CDR3 is 14 amino acids. The CDR3 sequence is CSAETSGSTDTQYF. In nucleotides, the CDR3 is TGCAGCGCAGAGACTAGCGGGAGTACCGATACGCAGTATTTT.

The J gene is TRBJ2-2, the V gene TRBV5-5; D is perhaps TRBD2 (6 bases). V was cut by 4 bases and J by 0 bases, with 13 bases left in between. The CDR3 is 16 amino acids. Germline lookup yields CDR1 SGHKS and CDR2 YYEKEE (reference sequence). The CDR3 reads CASSLRRDSNTGELFF. The CDR3 bases are TGTGCCAGCAGCCTGAGACGGGACTCGAACACCGGGGAGCTGTTTTTT.

Only a few counts were recorded for this clonotype. The chain links TRBV7-6 to TRBJ2-1; D is unclear. There are 18 residues in the CDR3. CDR1 is SGHVS, CDR2 FNYEAQ, per germline. The V gene lost 1 base and the J gene lost 0 bases, with 16 bases spanning the gap. DNA of the CDR3: TGTGCCAGCAGCTTAGGTGCTGTGGTTGCGATCTCCTACAATGAGCAGTTCTTC. Translation: CASSLGAVVAISYNEQFF.

This clonotype was observed a few times. The V call is TRBV10-3, the J call TRBJ1-5; 10 nucleotides agree with TRBD1. This CDR3 is 12 amino acids long. CDR1 and CDR2 (germline): ENHRY, SYGVKD. The V and J ends lost 9 bases and 5 bases, in that order; junction bases with no gene match: 1. This CDR3 is CAMGTGDQPQHF. Here the CDR3 DNA reads TGTGCCATGGGGACAGGGGATCAGCCCCAGCATTTT.

The CDR3 DNA reads as TGTGCCAGCCGCCGGGGGGCTAGCGGGGAGCAGTACTTC. Residues: CASRRGASGEQYF. The chain is built from TRBV12-3 or TRBV12-4 and TRBJ2-7; 8 positions match TRBD2. The J segment lost 7 bases and the V segment lost 8 bases, leaving 10 bases of the junction unmatched. This CDR3 comprises 13 residues.

This chain links TRBV27 with TRBJ2-7; the D gene is possibly TRBD2 (6 bases). The V end was cut by 2 bases, the J end by 5 bases, with 13 bases between. The length of the CDR3 is 14 residues. Germline V CDR1 and CDR2: MNHEY, SMNVEV (reference sequence). CDR3 bases: TGTGCCAGCAGTTTACGTCGTGGGGGGAACGAGCAGTACTTC. Residues: CASSLRRGGNEQYF.

This chain links TRBV12-3 or TRBV12-4 with TRBJ1-1; 8 positions match TRBD1. Losses at the gene ends were 6 bases for V and 1 base for J; bases not matched to a gene: 7. CDR3 length: 15 amino acids. The CDR3 coding sequence is TGTGCCAGCAGCGATACAGGGGGTGCGAACACTGAAGCTTTCTTT. Translation: CASSDTGGANTEAFF.